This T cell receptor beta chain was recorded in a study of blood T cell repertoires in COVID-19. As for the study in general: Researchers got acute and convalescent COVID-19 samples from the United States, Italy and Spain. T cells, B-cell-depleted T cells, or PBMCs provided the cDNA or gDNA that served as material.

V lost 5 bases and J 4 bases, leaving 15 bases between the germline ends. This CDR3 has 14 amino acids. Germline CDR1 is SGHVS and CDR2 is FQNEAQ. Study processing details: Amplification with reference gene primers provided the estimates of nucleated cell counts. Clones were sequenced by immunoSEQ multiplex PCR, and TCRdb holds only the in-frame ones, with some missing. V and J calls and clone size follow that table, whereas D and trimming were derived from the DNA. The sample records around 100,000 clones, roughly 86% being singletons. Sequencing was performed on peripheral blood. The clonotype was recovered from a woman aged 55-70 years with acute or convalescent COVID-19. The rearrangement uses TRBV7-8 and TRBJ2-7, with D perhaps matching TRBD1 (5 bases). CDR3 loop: CASSPLGLRYEQYF. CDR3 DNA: TGTGCCAGCAGCCCGCTGGGGCTCAGGTACGAGCAGTACTTC.